A single sample gave rise to the 21 T cell receptor beta chains below, sequenced in a study of T cells in Graves' hyperthyroidism and ophthalmopathy. Amplified regions were TCR beta CDR3 sequences from RNA transcripts. First-round RT-PCR of the TCR CDR3 relied on the HTBI primer set. TCRdb ran MiXCR on the multiplex PCR reads and lists one entry per CDR3 protein. The table shows about 520,000 distinct CDR3 sequences, with 24% occurring only once. Sequenced material: blood. The receptors here all came from a woman in her twenties or thirties with Graves' ophthalmopathy.

The chain couples TRBV5-4 to TRBJ1-3, with D hard to call. Germline CDR1 SGHNT, CDR2 YYREEE (reference sequence). The CDR3 consists of 13 residues. The germline V and J ends were trimmed by 0 bases and 8 bases, with 9 bases remaining between them. CDR3 sequence reads: CASSLVDRDTIYF. CDR3 bases: TGTGCCAGCAGCTTGGTAGATCGTGACACCATATATTTT.

This clonotype was counted at least ten times. The rearrangement links TRBV29-1 to TRBJ2-7; 7 nucleotides agree with TRBD1. CDR1 is SQVTM, CDR2 ANQGSEA, per germline. This CDR3 has 13 amino acids. After removal of 5 bases from V and 3 bases from J, the junction contained 7 bases not matched to a gene. Here the CDR3 reads CSVLDRMGYEQYF. CDR3 in DNA: TGCAGCGTTTTGGACAGGATGGGCTACGAGCAGTACTTC.

This clonotype was seen many times. The chain is built from TRBV12-3 or TRBV12-4 and TRBJ1-5, with no clear D. This CDR3 contains 18 residues. Deletions cut 0 bases from V and 5 bases from J, with 20 bases between. CDR3 nucleotides: TGTGCCAGCAGTTTAGCGCTAATGGGCAGCCCGGGCGATCAGCCCCAGCATTTT. Residues: CASSLALMGSPGDQPQHF.

The chain is built from TRBV7-8 and TRBJ2-5; D gene ambiguous. The CDR3 length is 14 residues. Trimming took off 8 bases at V and 1 base at J, with 14 bases between the two ends. Germline V gene sequence: CDR1 SGHVS, CDR2 FQNEAQ. CDR3: CASGTAATQETQYF. CDR3 nucleotides: TGTGCCAGCGGCACTGCGGCCACCCAAGAGACCCAGTACTTC.

This clonotype was picked up many times. The chain recombines TRBV28 with TRBJ1-1, with D perhaps TRBD1 (6 bases). Deletions cut 5 bases from V and 11 bases from J, with 12 bases between. The germline V gene has CDR1 MDHEN and CDR2 SYDVKM. The CDR3 length is 11 residues. In nucleotides, the CDR3 is TGTGCCAGCAGTAACCTCAGGGGTGCTTTCTTT. Its protein product is CASSNLRGAFF.

This clonotype occurred many times. The chain employs TRBV6-2 or TRBV6-3 and TRBJ2-7; D could derive from TRBD1 or TRBD2 (6 bases each). This CDR3 has 14 amino acids. V was cut by 5 bases and J by 5 bases, with 16 bases left in between. Germline loops: CDR1 MNHEY, CDR2 SVGEGT. CDR3 amino acids: CASSGGTPLHEQYF. Here the CDR3 DNA reads TGTGCCAGCAGTGGCGGGACACCCCTTCACGAGCAGTACTTC.

V gene TRBV6-1 combines with J gene TRBJ2-2; weak D call: TRBD1 (7 bases). CDR1 MNHNS and CDR2 SASEGT come from the germline V gene. The CDR3 runs to 14 residues. V gave up 8 bases and J gave up 2 bases, with 12 bases separating them. The CDR3 spells CASGGTVNTGELFF. The CDR3 nucleotides are TGTGCCAGCGGAGGGACAGTCAACACCGGGGAGCTGTTTTTT.

This clonotype was recorded at least ten times. The V and J genes are TRBV3-1 and TRBJ1-3; D gene ambiguous. The V end lost 2 bases, the J end lost 0 bases, and 11 bases lay between the germline ends. The CDR3 extends over 16 amino acids. Germline CDR1 reads LGHDT; CDR2 reads YNNKEL (reference sequence). CDR3 bases: TGTGCCAGCAGCCAATTTGTCACAGCCTCTGGAAACACCATATATTTT. It is translated as CASSQFVTASGNTIYF.

V usage is TRBV25-1 and J usage is TRBJ1-3; D possibly corresponds to TRBD1 (6 bases). Germline V gene sequence: CDR1 MGHDK, CDR2 SYGVNS. V dropped 2 bases and J dropped 6 bases, with 11 bases sitting between them. The CDR3 length is 14 residues. In nucleotides, the CDR3 is TGTGCCAGCAGTGAAGCGACAGGCAAAAACACCATATATTTT. Amino acid sequence: CASSEATGKNTIYF. Full variable domain (outside the CDR3, taken from reference TRBV25-1 and TRBJ1-3): EADIYQTPRYLVIGTGKKITLECSQTMGHDKMYWYQQDPGMELHLIHYSYGVNSTEKGDLSSESTVSRIRTEHFPLTLESARPSHTSQYLCASSEATGKNTIYFGEGSWLTVV.

This clonotype has a count of ten or more. The chain carries TRBV12-3 or TRBV12-4 and TRBJ2-7, with 7 bases matching TRBD2. This CDR3 is 16 amino acids long. The V gene end was trimmed by 5 bases and the J gene end by 0 bases; junction bases not matched to a gene: 10. This CDR3 reads CASSPLGGSVSYEQYF. The CDR3 bases are TGTGCCAGCAGTCCCCTCGGGGGGAGTGTCTCCTACGAGCAGTACTTC.

The chain couples TRBV11-2 to TRBJ2-2; 7 bases match TRBD2. In germline, CDR1 is SGHAT, CDR2 FQNNGV. Trimming took 6 bases from V and 3 from J; bases not matched to a gene: 7. This CDR3 is 15 amino acids long. CDR3 in DNA: TGTGCCAGCAGTTGGGGGGGGATCGACACCGGGGAGCTGTTTTTT. Amino acid sequence: CASSWGGIDTGELFF.

Comments on this clonotype: A much larger clonotype is one base distant, so this may be a read error. The V call is TRBV28, the J call TRBJ1-1; 7 nucleotides agree with TRBD1. Per germline, CDR1 MDHEN and CDR2 SYDVKM. CDR3 length equals 12 residues. The CDR3 protein is CASMTGSTESFF. The CDR3 DNA sequence: TGTGCCAGTATGACAGGGTCCACTGAATCTTTCTTT.

This clonotype was seen more than once but under ten times. The rearrangement links TRBV4-1 to TRBJ2-2; possibly TRBD1 for D (7 bases). Trimming took 1 base from V and 0 from J, leaving 15 bases between them. This CDR3 contains 18 residues. Germline assignment: CDR1 MGHRA and CDR2 YSYEKL. CDR3 in DNA: TGCGCCAGCAGCCAAGGGGTAGGCGGGACAGCGAACACCGGGGAGCTGTTTTTT. This codes for CASSQGVGGTANTGELFF.

This clonotype was counted at least ten times. One junction end disagrees with the germline gene, perhaps due to a read error. The chain carries TRBV7-2 and TRBJ2-5; D unresolved. There are 15 residues in the CDR3. The germline gives CDR1 SGHTA, CDR2 FQGNSA. The DNA for the CDR3 is TGTGCCAGCAGCTTAGGGATAACGTACCAAGAGACCCGGTACTTC. It translates to CASSLGITYQETRYF. Based on the CDR3 plus reference TRBV7-2 and TRBJ2-5, the full variable domain is GAGVSQSPSNKVTEKGKDVELRCDPISGHTALYWYRQSLGQGLEFLIYFQGNSAPDKSGLPSDRFSAERTGGSVSTLTIQRTQQEDSAVYLCASSLGITYQETRYFGPGTRLLVL.

This chain links TRBV6-1 with TRBJ1-3; D gene uncertain. With 4 bases removed from V and 11 bases from J, the gap between germline ends came to 12 bases. CDR1 MNHNS and CDR2 SASEGT come from the germline V gene. The CDR3 runs 12 residues. For the CDR3, the DNA is TGTGCCAGCAGTGTCTTGGCTTCCTCCATATATTTT. It translates to CASSVLASSIYF.

This clonotype was counted ten times or more. The chain uses TRBV6-5 and TRBJ1-1; no definite D call. The CDR3 runs to 14 residues. Germline-derived CDR1 and CDR2 are MNHEY and SVGAGI. Deletions cut 6 bases from V and 6 bases from J, with 17 bases between. The CDR3 protein is CASRLRTGRAEAFF. Here the CDR3 DNA reads TGTGCCAGCAGACTCCGGACCGGGCGCGCTGAAGCTTTCTTT.

This clonotype showed up just a few times. The rearrangement uses TRBV3-1 and TRBJ2-5; no clear D. The V end was cut by 0 bases, the J end by 4 bases, with 9 bases between. The CDR3 has 14 amino acids. Germline V gene sequence: CDR1 LGHDT, CDR2 YNNKEL (reference sequence). The CDR3 nucleotides are TGTGCCAGCAGCCAAGAGACCCAAGCAGAGACCCAGTACTTC. Its protein product is CASSQETQAETQYF.

This clonotype has ten or more counts. The genes are TRBV15 and TRBJ2-2, with 7 bases identical to TRBD2. Trimming took 2 bases from V and 6 from J; bases not matched to a gene: 3. Germline loops: CDR1 LNHNV, CDR2 YYDKDF (reference sequence). The CDR3 runs 14 residues. CDR3 sequence reads: CATSRREGSGELFF. The DNA of the CDR3 is TGTGCCACCAGCAGAAGGGAGGGGTCCGGGGAGCTGTTTTTT.

CDR3 protein: CASSYRLAGGPSSYEQYF. CDR3 bases: TGTGCCAGCAGTTACCGACTAGCGGGAGGACCGAGCTCCTACGAGCAGTACTTC. The J gene is TRBJ2-7, the V gene TRBV6-2 or TRBV6-3, with 13 bases that match TRBD2. V lost 2 bases, J lost 0 bases, and 7 bases stayed unmatched. The CDR3 consists of 18 residues. In germline, CDR1 is MNHEY, CDR2 SVGEGT.

There are many counts of this clonotype. This rearrangement joins TRBV28 to TRBJ1-1, with 7 positions matching TRBD1. CDR1 and CDR2 (germline): MDHEN, SYDVKM. V was clipped by 3 bases and J by 7 bases; unmatched bases: 8. The CDR3 runs 14 residues. CDR3 coding DNA: TGTGCCAGCAGTTTTGTCCTCCGGGACAGTGAAGCTTTCTTT. This sequence encodes CASSFVLRDSEAFF.

The CDR3: CASSQDYDIQYF. As DNA, the CDR3 is TGTGCCAGCAGCCAAGATTATGACATTCAGTACTTC. V gene TRBV3-1 combines with J gene TRBJ2-4; D remains ambiguous. V was clipped by 0 bases and J by 8 bases, with 5 bases between them. Germline V gives CDR1 LGHDT, CDR2 YNNKEL (reference sequence). CDR3 length: 12 residues.